The rows below give T cell receptor beta chains drawn from one sample of a study of CD8+ T cells in alopecia areata. Assay used: immunoSEQ multiplex PCR; TCRdb lists only in-frame clones, some missing. The table shows about 200,000 clones, with about three fifths occurring only once. The source was CD4+ T cells sorted from blood, collected at week 4, from a patient treated with tofacitinib. These receptors were obtained from a human donor with alopecia areata. Both conserved end residues are part of each CDR3. Fields, in order: clone size, V gene, D gene, J gene, CDR3 protein, CDR3 DNA. The D gene is left open where the match is weak. Expanded clones get a size class; other rows say once, few or many, or leave the size out.

NA	TRBV29-1	NA	TRBJ1-5	CSVGGSNQPQHF	TGCAGCGTCGGGGGTTCCAATCAGCCCCAGCATTTT
few	TRBV7-8	NA	TRBJ2-3	CASSLVDTQYF	TGTGCCAGCAGCTTAGTTGATACGCAGTATTTT
NA	TRBV30	NA	TRBJ2-3	CAWSTIASTDTQYF	TGTGCCTGGAGCACTATAGCGTCTACAGATACGCAGTATTTT
NA	TRBV29-1	NA	TRBJ2-3	CSVVSGTDTQYF	TGCAGCGTTGTCAGCGGCACAGATACGCAGTATTTT
NA	TRBV18	NA	TRBJ1-2	CASSVRDLGTGGYTF	TGTGCCAGCTCAGTACGGGATCTGGGGACCGGGGGCTACACCTTC
NA	TRBV30	NA	TRBJ2-7	CAWSRQINHEQYF	TGTGCCTGGAGTAGGCAAATTAATCACGAGCAGTACTTC
NA	TRBV5-1	NA	TRBJ1-1	CASSPAWGAHTEAFF	TGCGCCAGCAGCCCTGCGTGGGGGGCTCACACTGAAGCTTTCTTT
NA	TRBV5-1	NA	TRBJ1-1	CASSFSESTEAFF	TGCGCCAGCAGCTTTTCCGAGAGCACTGAAGCTTTCTTT
NA	TRBV7-9	NA	TRBJ2-3	CASSTPKGSDGTDTQYF	TGTGCCAGCAGCACCCCTAAGGGGTCCGACGGCACAGATACGCAGTATTTT
once	TRBV4-2	NA	TRBJ1-2	CASSQGYYGYTF	TGTGCCAGCAGCCAAGGGTACTATGGCTACACCTTC
NA	TRBV7-2	NA	TRBJ1-5	CASSLVSGANQPQHF	TGTGCCAGCAGCTTAGTTAGTGGGGCTAATCAGCCCCAGCATTTT
few	TRBV15	TRBD2	TRBJ2-5	CATSRGLAEETQYF	TGTGCCACCAGCAGAGGGCTAGCGGAAGAGACCCAGTACTTC
NA	TRBV6-5	NA	TRBJ2-7	CASSPRDDPYEQYF	TGTGCCAGCAGCCCCCGGGACGATCCCTACGAGCAGTACTTC
once	TRBV25-1	NA	TRBJ1-1	CASSEALIGNTEAFF	TGTGCCAGCAGTGAGGCCTTAATAGGTAACACTGAAGCTTTCTTT
NA	TRBV9	TRBD1	TRBJ2-3	CASSGEGVPGQGNTDTQYF	TGTGCCAGCAGCGGCGAAGGAGTACCGGGACAGGGGAACACAGATACGCAGTATTTT
few	TRBV7-9	TRBD1	TRBJ1-1	CASSRGQGGTEAFF	TGTGCCAGCAGCCGAGGACAGGGAGGCACTGAAGCTTTCTTT
few	TRBV7-9	NA	TRBJ1-6	CASSLRGRGNSPLHF	TGTGCCAGCAGCCTTCGGGGGCGGGGTAATTCACCCCTCCACTTT
NA	TRBV4-1	TRBD1	TRBJ2-7	CASSQDLGQGFSYEQYF	TGCGCCAGCAGCCAGGACCTCGGACAGGGTTTTAGCTACGAGCAGTACTTC
few	TRBV7-2	NA	TRBJ2-3	CASSLEGRGDTQYF	TGTGCCAGCAGCTTAGAGGGGAGAGGAGATACGCAGTATTTT
NA	TRBV5-1	TRBD2	TRBJ2-5	CASGARGLAEETQYF	TGCGCCAGCGGTGCAAGGGGACTAGCGGAAGAGACCCAGTACTTC
NA	TRBV29-1	TRBD1	TRBJ2-1	CSVAGGTSSYNEQFF	TGCAGCGTCGCAGGGGGAACAAGCTCCTACAATGAGCAGTTCTTC
few	TRBV30	NA	TRBJ1-2	CACRDKGTDYGYTF	TGTGCCTGCCGGGACAAGGGCACCGACTATGGCTACACCTTC
few	TRBV5-4	NA	TRBJ2-2	CASSLGQRVTGELFF	TGTGCCAGCAGCTTGGGACAGCGTGTCACCGGGGAGCTGTTTTTT
NA	TRBV25-1	TRBD2	TRBJ2-1	CASSEGQRGGYNEQFF	TGTGCCAGCAGTGAGGGTCAGCGGGGGGGTTACAATGAGCAGTTCTTC
NA	TRBV29-1	TRBD2	TRBJ2-7	CSVELAGGPNYEQYF	TGCAGCGTCGAACTAGCGGGGGGCCCAAACTACGAGCAGTACTTC
NA	TRBV11-2	NA	TRBJ1-5	CASSYTTVDRYQPQHF	TGTGCCAGCAGCTATACAACGGTGGACAGATATCAGCCCCAGCATTTT
NA	TRBV25-1	NA	TRBJ1-1	CASSRRASEAFF	TGTGCCAGCTCCAGGCGAGCAAGTGAAGCTTTCTTT
few	TRBV28	NA	TRBJ1-1	CASSSPRGREPRSEAFF	TGTGCCAGCAGTTCCCCCCGTGGCAGGGAACCTCGGAGTGAAGCTTTCTTT
NA	TRBV30	NA	TRBJ1-6	CACGGRNNSPLHF	TGTGCCTGCGGGGGACGAAATAATTCACCCCTCCACTTT
NA	TRBV4-1	NA	TRBJ1-4	CASSPSPRRDEKLFF	TGCGCCAGCAGCCCCTCCCCGAGGAGGGACGAAAAACTGTTTTTT
NA	TRBV30	NA	TRBJ1-4	CAWRMAGEKLFF	TGTGCCTGGAGGATGGCGGGGGAAAAACTGTTTTTT
NA	TRBV14	NA	TRBJ1-2	CASWSPPSYTF	TGTGCCAGCTGGTCACCCCCGAGCTACACCTTC
few	TRBV7-9	NA	TRBJ2-2	CASRALAVANTGELFF	TGTGCCAGCCGGGCCTTAGCGGTCGCGAACACCGGGGAGCTGTTTTTT
many	TRBV29-1	NA	TRBJ2-2	CSAYRGGSTGELFF	TGCAGCGCGTACAGGGGAGGTAGCACCGGGGAGCTGTTTTTT
NA	TRBV30	NA	TRBJ1-5	CAWSEGGDPFTQPQHF	TGTGCCTGGAGTGAGGGGGGGGACCCCTTCACTCAGCCCCAGCATTTT
NA	TRBV5-6	NA	TRBJ1-2	CASSFDTNYGYTF	TGTGCCAGCAGCTTCGACACCAACTATGGCTACACCTTC
NA	TRBV29-1	NA	TRBJ2-7	CSVETDRVYEQYF	TGCAGCGTTGAAACCGACAGAGTTTACGAGCAGTACTTC
few	TRBV19	TRBD2	TRBJ2-7	CASSTGTSGYEQYF	TGTGCCAGTAGTACCGGGACTAGCGGTTACGAGCAGTACTTC
NA	TRBV4-2	TRBD1	TRBJ1-5	CASSQTGDQPQHF	TGTGCCAGCAGCCAAACAGGGGATCAGCCCCAGCATTTT
NA	TRBV4-3	NA	TRBJ1-1	CASSQGWTNTEAFF	TGCGCCAGCAGCCAAGGATGGACGAACACTGAAGCTTTCTTT
NA	TRBV5-1	TRBD1	TRBJ1-6	CASSLGTGGDPLHF	TGCGCCAGCAGCCTTGGGACAGGGGGCGACCCCCTCCACTTT
few	TRBV30	NA	TRBJ1-2	CAWRGALNYGYTF	TGTGCCTGGAGGGGGGCGCTTAACTATGGCTACACCTTC
NA	TRBV6-5	NA	TRBJ1-1	CASSFSRQKNTEAFF	TGTGCCAGCAGTTTCTCTCGACAGAAGAACACTGAAGCTTTCTTT
few	TRBV7-9	NA	TRBJ1-6	CASSSGGESPLHF	TGTGCCAGCAGCTCTGGGGGGGAATCACCCCTCCACTTT
NA	TRBV5-1	NA	TRBJ1-1	CASSWGEGTEAFF	TGCGCCAGCAGCTGGGGTGAGGGCACTGAAGCTTTCTTT
NA	TRBV30	NA	TRBJ2-2	CAWSGGPGGELFF	TGTGCCTGGAGTGGGGGTCCAGGCGGGGAGCTGTTTTTT
few	TRBV30	NA	TRBJ2-7	CAWSVLVRTAGEQYF	TGTGCCTGGAGTGTACTCGTCCGGACAGCGGGAGAGCAGTACTTC
once	TRBV29-1	NA	TRBJ2-4	CSVQGRVAKNIQYF	TGCAGCGTTCAGGGGCGTGTAGCCAAAAACATTCAGTACTTC
few	TRBV4-1	TRBD1	TRBJ1-4	CASSPTRSGTGGEKLFF	TGCGCCAGCAGCCCCACCCGGTCAGGGACAGGGGGAGAAAAACTGTTTTTT
few	TRBV21-1	NA	TRBJ2-1	CARAIDSEVTSYNEQFF	TGTGCCAGGGCCATCGACTCAGAGGTTACTTCCTACAATGAGCAGTTCTTC
few	TRBV28	NA	TRBJ2-7	CASSLVGVYEQYF	TGTGCCAGCAGTTTGGTTGGGGTCTACGAGCAGTACTTC
NA	TRBV30	NA	TRBJ2-1	CAWSNRGTGIGSYNEQFF	TGTGCCTGGAGTAATAGGGGTACGGGAATTGGGAGTTACAATGAGCAGTTCTTC